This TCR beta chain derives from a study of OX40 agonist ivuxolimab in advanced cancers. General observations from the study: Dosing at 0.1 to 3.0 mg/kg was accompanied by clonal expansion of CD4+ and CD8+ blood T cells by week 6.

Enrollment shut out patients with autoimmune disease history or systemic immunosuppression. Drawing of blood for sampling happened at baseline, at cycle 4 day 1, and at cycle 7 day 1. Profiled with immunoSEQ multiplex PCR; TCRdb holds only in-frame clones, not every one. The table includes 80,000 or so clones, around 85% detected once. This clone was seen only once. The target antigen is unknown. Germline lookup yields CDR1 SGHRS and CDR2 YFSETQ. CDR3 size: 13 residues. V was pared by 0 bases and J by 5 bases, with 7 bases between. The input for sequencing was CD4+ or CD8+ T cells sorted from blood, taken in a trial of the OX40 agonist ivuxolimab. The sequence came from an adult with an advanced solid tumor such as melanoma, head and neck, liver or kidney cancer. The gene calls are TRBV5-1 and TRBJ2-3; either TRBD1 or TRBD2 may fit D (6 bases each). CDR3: CASSLEGGDTQYF. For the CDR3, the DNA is TGCGCCAGCAGCTTGGAGGGGGGAGATACGCAGTATTTT.